The sequence of this T cell receptor beta chain was determined in a study of blood T cell repertoires in COVID-19. Study-wide background: Spain, Italy and the United States supplied samples that represented acute and convalescent COVID-19. T cells, B-cell-depleted T cells, or PBMCs provided the cDNA or gDNA that served as material.

Followed over time, Seattle patients had been enrolled while infection was active. The authors' processing: The assay estimated nucleated cells by amplifying reference gene primers. Assay used: immunoSEQ multiplex PCR; TCRdb lists only in-frame clones, some missing. V, J and clone size are those of that table, while D and trimming were read from the DNA. The table lists 300,000 to 400,000 clones, about nine tenths of them singletons. The sample consisted of peripheral blood. The receptor was isolated from a woman aged 45 to 65 with COVID-19, enrolled during active disease.

Here the CDR3 reads CASSYSTQSGRLTDTQYF. As DNA, the CDR3 is TGTGCCAGCAGTTACTCCACCCAAAGCGGGAGATTGACAGATACGCAGTATTTT. The J gene is TRBJ2-3, the V gene TRBV6-2 or TRBV6-3; TRBD2 agrees at 8 bases. The CDR3 runs 18 residues. Germline V gives CDR1 MNHEY, CDR2 SVGEGT. Trimming cost V 0 bases and J 3 bases; bases outside gene matches: 11.